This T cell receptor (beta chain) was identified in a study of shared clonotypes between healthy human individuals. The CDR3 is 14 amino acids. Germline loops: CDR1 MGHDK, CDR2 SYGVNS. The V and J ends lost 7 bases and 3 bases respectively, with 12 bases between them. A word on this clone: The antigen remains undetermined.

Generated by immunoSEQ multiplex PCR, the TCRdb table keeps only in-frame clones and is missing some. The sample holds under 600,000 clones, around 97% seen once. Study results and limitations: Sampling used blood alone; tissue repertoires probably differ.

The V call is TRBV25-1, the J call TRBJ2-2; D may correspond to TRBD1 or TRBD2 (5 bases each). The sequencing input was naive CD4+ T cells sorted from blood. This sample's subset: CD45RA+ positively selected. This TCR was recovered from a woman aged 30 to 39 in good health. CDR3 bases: TGTGCCAGCACCATTTCGGGACACACCGGGGAGCTGTTTTTT. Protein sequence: CASTISGHTGELFF.